This T cell receptor beta chain was captured by sequencing in a study of post-analysis software for immune sequencing data. On the study more broadly: Several disease courses (relapsing-remitting, secondary progressive and progressive-relapsing) of multiple sclerosis were included.

Broader study findings: Five or six TRBV segments were significantly more frequent in patients than in controls. TRBV5-6, TRBV5-1 and TRBV20-1 were among these segments.

The V gene lost 5 bases and the J gene lost 4 bases, with 11 bases spanning the gap. Germline V CDR1 and CDR2: SGHTA, FQGTGA. The CDR3 spans 13 residues. Prepared TCR beta cDNA libraries contained unique molecular identifiers. TCRdb recomputed calls from the PCR reads with MiXCR, one row per CDR3 protein. The table includes around 440,000 distinct CDR3 sequences, under 55% detected once. About this clonotype itself: Its antigen is still unknown.

This TCR was recovered from a girl aged 10-17 years with multiple sclerosis. The genes are TRBV7-3 and TRBJ1-1; D is possibly TRBD1 (5 bases). The sequenced material came from blood. This chain's CDR3 is CASSPLGGTEAFF. CDR3 coding DNA: TGTGCCAGCAGCCCCTTGGGGGGCACTGAAGCTTTCTTT.